The rows below give T cell receptor beta chains drawn from one sample of a study of T cell responses to AZD1222 COVID-19 vaccine. Libraries were prepared by immunoSEQ multiplex PCR; TCRdb keeps only in-frame clonotypes and omits some of them. Seen here are some 79,000 clones, 75% to 90% observed once, and the top ten hold 9% to 14%. This specimen was peripheral blood, taken 28 days after the second AZD1222 dose. Every receptor here comes from an adult who received the AZD1222 COVID-19 vaccine. Each CDR3 is given with its conserved first and last residue. The D gene is left open where the match is weak. Only part of the rows carry a size: once, few, many, or a class if the clone is expanded.

J: TRBJ2-4; size: NA; D: NA; V: TRBV11-2; CDR3: CASRRHGTGIQYF; DNA: TGTGCCAGCAGACGCCACGGAACGGGCATTCAGTACTTC
J: TRBJ1-4; size: NA; D: NA; V: TRBV7-2; CDR3: CASSFSGGWEKLFF; DNA: TGTGCCAGCAGCTTTTCTGGGGGGTGGGAAAAACTGTTTTTT
J: TRBJ2-3; size: NA; D: TRBD2; V: TRBV2; CDR3: CASSGSGLYTDTQYF; DNA: TGTGCCAGCAGTGGTAGCGGGCTGTACACAGATACGCAGTATTTT
J: TRBJ1-6; size: NA; D: NA; V: TRBV6-5; CDR3: CASSYSGVLPLHF; DNA: TGTGCCAGCAGTTACTCCGGGGTGCTCCCCCTCCACTTT
J: TRBJ1-6; size: NA; D: NA; V: TRBV7-2; CDR3: CASSNRVGYNSPLHF; DNA: TGTGCCAGCAGTAACAGGGTTGGCTATAATTCACCCCTCCACTTT
J: TRBJ2-6; size: NA; D: NA; V: TRBV28; CDR3: CASSFSLWGGANVLTF; DNA: TGTGCCAGCAGTTTTTCACTTTGGGGTGGGGCCAACGTCCTGACTTTC
J: TRBJ1-5; size: NA; D: NA; V: TRBV5-1; CDR3: CASRITGSESNQPQHF; DNA: TGCGCCAGCAGGATTACGGGTTCCGAGAGCAATCAGCCCCAGCATTTT
J: TRBJ1-1; size: NA; D: NA; V: TRBV3-1/TRBV3-2; CDR3: CASSGRDMNTEAFF; DNA: TGTGCCAGCAGCGGAAGGGACATGAACACTGAAGCTTTCTTT
J: TRBJ1-2; size: NA; D: TRBD1; V: TRBV4-2; CDR3: CASSQAYTGTAYGYTF; DNA: TGTGCCAGCAGCCAAGCTTACACCGGGACAGCTTATGGCTACACCTTC
J: TRBJ1-6; size: NA; D: NA; V: TRBV14; CDR3: CASSHLTGTVSSYNSPLHF; DNA: TGTGCCAGCAGCCATCTGACTGGGACCGTCAGCTCCTATAATTCACCCCTCCACTTT
J: TRBJ2-5; size: once; D: NA; V: TRBV3-1/TRBV3-2; CDR3: CASRPVRGGQGETQYF; DNA: TGTGCCAGCCGCCCGGTGAGGGGGGGGCAGGGAGAGACCCAGTACTTC
J: TRBJ1-2; size: NA; D: NA; V: TRBV24-1; CDR3: CATSDGLQVGSYGYTF; DNA: TGTGCCACCAGTGATGGTCTACAGGTGGGCAGCTATGGCTACACCTTC
J: TRBJ1-1; size: NA; D: NA; V: TRBV6-2/TRBV6-3; CDR3: CASSYVTEAFF; DNA: TGTGCCAGCAGTTATGTCACTGAAGCTTTCTTT
J: TRBJ1-1; size: NA; D: TRBD1; V: TRBV5-4; CDR3: CASSGKQGTNTEAFF; DNA: TGTGCCAGCAGCGGCAAACAGGGGACAAACACTGAAGCTTTCTTT
J: TRBJ1-1; size: once; D: NA; V: TRBV7-8; CDR3: CASSFSNMNTEAFF; DNA: TGTGCCAGCAGCTTTTCGAATATGAACACTGAAGCTTTCTTT
J: TRBJ2-3; size: NA; D: TRBD2; V: TRBV29-1; CDR3: CSACGSIDTQYF; DNA: TGCAGCGCCTGCGGGAGCATAGATACGCAGTATTTT
J: TRBJ1-1; size: NA; D: NA; V: TRBV6-6; CDR3: CASSYETGNTEAFF; DNA: TGTGCCAGCAGTTACGAGACAGGTAACACTGAAGCTTTCTTT
J: TRBJ2-3; size: few; D: TRBD2; V: TRBV29-1; CDR3: CSSGLSTDTQYF; DNA: TGCAGTAGCGGGCTGAGCACAGATACGCAGTATTTT
J: TRBJ1-3; size: once; D: NA; V: TRBV6-5; CDR3: CASSLGVAGNTIYF; DNA: TGTGCCAGCAGTTTAGGGGTGGCGGGAAACACCATATATTTT
J: TRBJ1-2; size: NA; D: NA; V: TRBV24-1; CDR3: CATSEGARYGYTF; DNA: TGTGCCACCAGTGAAGGGGCGAGGTATGGCTACACCTTC
J: TRBJ2-1; size: NA; D: TRBD2; V: TRBV7-9; CDR3: CASSLVGSGDYNEQFF; DNA: TGTGCCAGCAGCTTAGTGGGTAGCGGGGACTACAATGAGCAGTTCTTC
J: TRBJ1-1; size: once; D: NA; V: TRBV13; CDR3: CASSSGTSRTAFF; DNA: TGTGCCAGCAGCTCAGGGACAAGTCGGACGGCTTTCTTT
J: TRBJ2-1; size: NA; D: TRBD2; V: TRBV3-1/TRBV3-2; CDR3: CASSPLLASGNMNEQFF; DNA: TGTGCCAGCAGCCCCCTTTTGGCCAGCGGGAACATGAATGAGCAGTTCTTC
J: TRBJ1-1; size: NA; D: TRBD1; V: TRBV11-3; CDR3: CASSLLRGDEAFF; DNA: TGTGCCAGCAGCTTACTCAGGGGGGATGAAGCTTTCTTT
J: TRBJ1-1; size: NA; D: TRBD1; V: TRBV11-2; CDR3: CASSTGAQGRINTEAFF; DNA: TGTGCCAGCAGCACCGGGGCACAGGGGCGGATAAACACTGAAGCTTTCTTT
J: TRBJ2-3; size: NA; D: NA; V: TRBV21-1; CDR3: CASSKEVRRYLRTDTQYF; DNA: TGTGCCAGCAGCAAAGAGGTCAGAAGGTACCTTAGGACAGATACGCAGTATTTT
J: TRBJ1-5; size: NA; D: TRBD1; V: TRBV7-8; CDR3: CASSLAGSGGLVSTQHF; DNA: TGTGCCAGCAGCTTAGCGGGTTCAGGGGGGTTGGTCTCTACCCAGCATTTT
J: TRBJ1-2; size: NA; D: NA; V: TRBV28; CDR3: CASSFPGAGYTF; DNA: TGTGCCAGCAGCTTTCCGGGTGCTGGCTACACCTTC
J: TRBJ1-6; size: NA; D: TRBD1; V: TRBV18; CDR3: CASSQGADNSPLHF; DNA: TGTGCCAGCTCGCAGGGGGCGGATAATTCACCCCTCCACTTT
J: TRBJ2-3; size: NA; D: NA; V: TRBV28; CDR3: CASRPPSSSTDTQYF; DNA: TGTGCCAGCAGGCCCCCCAGCTCTAGCACAGATACGCAGTATTTT
J: TRBJ2-3; size: NA; D: NA; V: TRBV7-3; CDR3: CASSSLVTGGADTQYF; DNA: TGTGCCAGCAGCTCGCTAGTGACAGGTGGAGCAGATACGCAGTATTTT
J: TRBJ1-5; size: few; D: TRBD1; V: TRBV29-1; CDR3: CSVRDRNNQPQHF; DNA: TGCAGCGTCAGGGACAGGAACAATCAGCCCCAGCATTTT
J: TRBJ2-3; size: NA; D: NA; V: TRBV4-3; CDR3: CASSQGAKDTQYF; DNA: TGCGCCAGCAGCCAAGGGGCCAAGGATACGCAGTATTTT
J: TRBJ1-5; size: few; D: TRBD1; V: TRBV7-2; CDR3: CASSLGTGSSNQPQHF; DNA: TGTGCCAGCAGCTTAGGGACAGGGTCGAGCAATCAGCCCCAGCATTTT
J: TRBJ1-2; size: NA; D: NA; V: TRBV4-3; CDR3: CASSQEYTEMRGYTF; DNA: TGCGCCAGCAGCCAAGAATATACGGAGATGAGGGGCTACACCTTC
J: TRBJ1-1; size: NA; D: TRBD1; V: TRBV6-6; CDR3: CASSLLLYGGQGSDTEAFF; DNA: TGTGCCAGCAGTCTATTATTATATGGGGGACAGGGATCGGACACTGAAGCTTTCTTT
J: TRBJ2-7; size: NA; D: TRBD2; V: TRBV7-2; CDR3: CASSRTSGYYEQYF; DNA: TGTGCCAGCAGCCGGACTAGCGGTTACTACGAGCAGTACTTC
J: TRBJ2-5; size: NA; D: TRBD2; V: TRBV18; CDR3: CASSLGLGETQYF; DNA: TGTGCCAGCTCACTCGGACTAGGGGAGACCCAGTACTTC
J: TRBJ2-5; size: NA; D: TRBD2; V: TRBV10-3; CDR3: CAISERLAGEETQYF; DNA: TGTGCCATCAGTGAAAGGCTAGCGGGAGAAGAGACCCAGTACTTC
J: TRBJ1-1; size: NA; D: NA; V: TRBV7-8; CDR3: CASSLGGAAEAFF; DNA: TGTGCCAGCAGCTTAGGGGGGGCGGCTGAAGCTTTCTTT
J: TRBJ1-5; size: NA; D: NA; V: TRBV6-1; CDR3: CASSEGARNQPQHF; DNA: TGTGCCAGCAGTGAAGGTGCGCGGAATCAGCCCCAGCATTTT
J: TRBJ2-5; size: NA; D: NA; V: TRBV7-2; CDR3: CASSLGQAQETQYF; DNA: TGTGCCAGCAGCTTAGGACAGGCCCAAGAGACCCAGTACTTC
J: TRBJ1-3; size: NA; D: NA; V: TRBV27; CDR3: CASRAGISGNTIYF; DNA: TGTGCCAGCAGAGCGGGTATCTCTGGAAACACCATATATTTT
J: TRBJ1-1; size: NA; D: TRBD1; V: TRBV27; CDR3: CASSLSGTAYTEAFF; DNA: TGTGCCAGCAGTTTGTCCGGGACAGCCTACACTGAAGCTTTCTTT
J: TRBJ1-6; size: NA; D: NA; V: TRBV30; CDR3: CAWSVRGSSYNSPLHF; DNA: TGTGCCTGGAGTGTACGGGGGAGCTCCTATAATTCACCCCTCCACTTT
J: TRBJ2-1; size: NA; D: TRBD2; V: TRBV7-9; CDR3: CASSRTSGSRDEQFF; DNA: TGTGCCAGCAGTCGGACTAGCGGGAGTCGGGATGAGCAGTTCTTC
J: TRBJ2-4; size: once; D: TRBD1; V: TRBV28; CDR3: CASSSPLGQRNIQYF; DNA: TGTGCCAGCAGTTCCCCATTGGGACAGAGAAACATTCAGTACTTC
J: TRBJ1-1; size: NA; D: NA; V: TRBV24-1; CDR3: CATRGTLNTEAFF; DNA: TGTGCCACCCGCGGGACACTGAACACTGAAGCTTTCTTT
J: TRBJ1-1; size: NA; D: NA; V: TRBV24-1; CDR3: CATRTANTEAFF; DNA: TGTGCCACCAGAACAGCGAACACTGAAGCTTTCTTT
J: TRBJ1-1; size: once; D: NA; V: TRBV7-2; CDR3: CASSFSGDTEAFF; DNA: TGTGCCAGCAGCTTTTCGGGGGACACTGAAGCTTTCTTT
J: TRBJ2-1; size: NA; D: NA; V: TRBV2; CDR3: CASRPLTLGNEQFF; DNA: TGTGCCAGCAGGCCGCTGACTTTGGGGAATGAGCAGTTCTTC
J: TRBJ2-7; size: NA; D: TRBD2; V: TRBV7-7; CDR3: CASSLARGSYEQYF; DNA: TGTGCTAGCAGCTTAGCGCGGGGGAGCTACGAGCAGTACTTC
J: TRBJ1-5; size: NA; D: NA; V: TRBV19; CDR3: CASSHRSNQPQHF; DNA: TGTGCCAGTAGCCACAGAAGCAATCAGCCCCAGCATTTT